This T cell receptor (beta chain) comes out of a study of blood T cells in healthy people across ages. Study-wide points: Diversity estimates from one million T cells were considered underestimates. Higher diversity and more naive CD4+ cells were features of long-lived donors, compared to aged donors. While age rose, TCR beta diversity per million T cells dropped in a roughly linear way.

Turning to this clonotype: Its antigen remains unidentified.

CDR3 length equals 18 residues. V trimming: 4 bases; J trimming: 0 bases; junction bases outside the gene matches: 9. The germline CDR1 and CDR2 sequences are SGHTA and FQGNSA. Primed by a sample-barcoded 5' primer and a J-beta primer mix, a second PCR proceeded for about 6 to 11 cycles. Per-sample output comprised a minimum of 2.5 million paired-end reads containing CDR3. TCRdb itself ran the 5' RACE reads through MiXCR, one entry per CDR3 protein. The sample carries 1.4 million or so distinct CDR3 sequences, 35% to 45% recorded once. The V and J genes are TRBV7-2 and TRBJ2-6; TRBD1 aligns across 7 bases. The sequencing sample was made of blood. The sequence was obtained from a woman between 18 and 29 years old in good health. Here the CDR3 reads CASSSRQGTLSGANVLTF. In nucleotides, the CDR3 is TGTGCCAGCAGCTCCCGACAGGGTACCCTCTCTGGGGCCAACGTCCTGACTTTC.